These 18 T cell receptor beta chains were all obtained from the same sample, sequenced in a study of T cell clones after liver transplantation. Clones were sequenced by immunoSEQ multiplex PCR, and TCRdb holds only the in-frame ones, with some missing. The profile shows roughly 120,000 clones, 90% of them singletons. The source material was CD4+ T cells from blood, sampled 12 months after liver transplant. The receptors shown here come from a human patient who received a liver transplant. Certain T cells may be donor cells from the graft.

V gene TRBV7-9 combines with J gene TRBJ1-1; tentatively, D is TRBD1 (6 bases). CDR3 length: 13 amino acids. V gave up 4 bases and J gave up 7 bases, with 13 bases separating them. Germline V gene sequence: CDR1 SEHNR, CDR2 FQNEAQ (reference sequence). The CDR3 sequence is CASSSGGRDEAFF. In DNA, the CDR3 is TGTGCCAGCAGCTCCGGGGGGCGTGATGAAGCTTTCTTT.

CDR3: CASSLRVEAGGLPKNIQYF. The CDR3 region has the DNA TGTGCCAGCAGCTTAAGAGTGGAAGCGGGAGGTCTACCCAAAAACATTCAGTACTTC. The chain is built from TRBV7-3 and TRBJ2-4, with 9 bases matching TRBD2. CDR3 length equals 19 residues. With V trimmed by 1 base and J by 2 bases, 12 bases remained unmatched. Germline V CDR1 and CDR2: SGHTA, FQGTGA.

This rearrangement joins TRBV4-3 to TRBJ1-4, with a possible D match to TRBD1 (5 bases). V lost 0 bases and J 7 bases, leaving 21 bases between the germline ends. The CDR3 consists of 18 residues. Germline CDR1 and CDR2: LGHNA and YSLEER. CDR3 protein: CASSQEAGSAGRGEKLFF. The DNA for the CDR3 is TGCGCCAGCAGCCAAGAGGCTGGTTCGGCAGGGAGGGGTGAAAAACTGTTTTTT.

The rearrangement joins TRBV11-2 to TRBJ1-2; 7 nucleotides align to TRBD1. CDR1 is SGHAT and CDR2 is FQNNGV in the germline V gene. The CDR3 has 13 residues. V dropped 1 base and J dropped 8; count of bases not matched to a gene: 4. The CDR3 DNA reads TGTGCCAGCAGCTTAGCCAGGGGGGAAGGCTACACCTTC. The encoded protein is CASSLARGEGYTF.

This clone was seen once. This chain connects TRBV7-9 to TRBJ2-7; D is perhaps TRBD2 (6 bases). Between the trimmed V and J ends, which lost 5 bases and 4 bases, there was a span of 15 bases. The V gene's germline CDR1 is SEHNR and CDR2 FQNEAQ (reference sequence). The CDR3 length is 14 residues. The CDR3 region is CASSPRDDFYEQYF. DNA for the CDR3: TGTGCCAGCAGCCCGCGGGACGATTTTTACGAGCAGTACTTC.

This clone was recorded only once. The chain carries TRBV28 and TRBJ1-1; D is possibly TRBD1 (5 bases). V lost 7 bases, J lost 4 bases, and 13 bases lay in between. The CDR3 totals 13 residues. Germline lookup yields CDR1 MDHEN and CDR2 SYDVKM. The chain's CDR3 is CASKDMGTTEAFF. In DNA form, the CDR3 reads TGTGCCAGCAAGGATATGGGGACCACTGAAGCTTTCTTT.

This sequence joins TRBV29-1 and TRBJ2-2; D is undetermined. The V and J ends lost 6 bases and 1 base respectively, with 6 bases between them. This CDR3 has 12 amino acids. Germline lookup yields CDR1 SQVTM and CDR2 ANQGSEA. CDR3 bases: TGCAGCGTCGGTGAGAACACCGGGGAGCTGTTTTTT. Protein product: CSVGENTGELFF.

This clone came up once. The chain links TRBV5-5 to TRBJ2-7, with 9 bases aligning to TRBD1. J gave up 2 bases and V 0 bases, and 3 bases lay outside the gene matches. From germline, CDR1 is SGHKS and CDR2 YYEKEE (reference sequence). There are 15 residues in the CDR3. The CDR3 sequence is CASSLVGTGTYEQYF. As DNA, the CDR3 is TGTGCCAGCAGCTTGGTGGGGACAGGGACCTACGAGCAGTACTTC.

V is TRBV30 and J is TRBJ1-2; D remains unclear. Trimming took off 6 bases at V and 4 bases at J, with 15 bases between the two ends. Per germline, CDR1 GTSNPN and CDR2 SVGIG (reference sequence). CDR3 length: 13 residues. The CDR3 DNA reads as TGTGCCTGTCCAGGCGCCTCTCTCTATGGCTACACCTTC. Its protein product is CACPGASLYGYTF.

The genes are TRBV7-2 and TRBJ2-7, with TRBD2 matching over 10 bases. Germline trimming cut 6 bases from V and 0 bases from J; bases unmatched to any gene: 8. Germline CDR1 reads SGHTA; CDR2 reads FQGNSA. The CDR3 sequence is 16 residues long. This chain's CDR3 is CASRRTGLASSYEQYF. CDR3 nucleotide sequence: TGTGCCAGCAGACGTACGGGACTAGCGAGCTCCTACGAGCAGTACTTC.

The chain combines TRBV7-3 with TRBJ2-7, with unresolved D. This CDR3 is 14 amino acids long. The V end lost 1 base, the J end lost 0 bases, and 7 bases lay between the germline ends. CDR1 is SGHTA and CDR2 is FQGTGA in the germline V gene. In DNA form, the CDR3 reads TGTGCCAGCAGCTTAAGCCTAAACTCCTACGAGCAGTACTTC. Translating gives CASSLSLNSYEQYF. Full variable domain (rest looked up from reference TRBV7-3 and TRBJ2-7): GAGVSQTPSNKVTEKGKYVELRCDPISGHTALYWYRQSLGQGPEFLIYFQGTGAADDSGLPNDRFFAVRPEGSVSTLKIQRTERGDSAVYLCASSLSLNSYEQYFGPGTRLTVT.

The V call is TRBV29-1, the J call TRBJ1-1; TRBD1 is a possible D gene (5 bases). CDR3 size: 13 residues. Germline CDR1 is SQVTM and CDR2 is ANQGSEA. Trimming shortened V by 5 bases and J by 2 bases, and 12 bases separated the two germline ends. CDR3 sequence (DNA): TGCAGCGTTTATGGGGGAAGTAACACTGAAGCTTTCTTT. Encoded protein: CSVYGGSNTEAFF.

The chain links TRBV5-1 to TRBJ2-7; possibly TRBD1 for D (8 bases). The CDR3 has 15 amino acids. The V end was cut by 5 bases, the J end by 5 bases, with 20 bases between. Germline V gene data show CDR1 as SGHRS and CDR2 as YFSETQ. The CDR3 is CASRIGQGLPNEQYF. DNA for the CDR3: TGCGCCAGCAGGATTGGACAGGGACTACCTAACGAGCAGTACTTC.

This clone was observed a single time. This chain connects TRBV28 to TRBJ2-7, with D possibly being TRBD1 (6 bases). The CDR3 extends over 15 amino acids. V lost 1 base to trimming and J lost 10 bases, with 20 bases between them. CDR1 is MDHEN, CDR2 SYDVKM, per germline. CDR3 DNA: TGTGCCAGCAGTTTATCCGGACAGATCCTACGAGGACAGTACTTC. Protein product: CASSLSGQILRGQYF.

The chain carries TRBV13 and TRBJ2-7, with 12 nucleotides matching TRBD2. V gave up 5 bases and J gave up 4 bases; unmatched junction bases: 12. Germline-derived CDR1 and CDR2 are PRHDT and FYEKMQ (reference sequence). The CDR3 has 17 amino acids. This chain's CDR3 is CASSTLTSGRDYYEQYF. The CDR3 region has the DNA TGTGCCAGCAGCACCTTGACTAGCGGGAGAGATTATTACGAGCAGTACTTC.

The chain joins TRBV5-1 to TRBJ2-5; D perhaps matches TRBD2 (6 bases). Trimming cost V 4 bases and J 7 bases, with 14 bases left between them. This CDR3 has 13 amino acids. Germline V gives CDR1 SGHRS, CDR2 YFSETQ. In nucleotides, the CDR3 is TGCGCCAGCAGCCCGGGGACTGATGGGACCCAGTACTTC. It codes for CASSPGTDGTQYF.

This rearrangement joins TRBV5-4 to TRBJ2-3, with a possible D match to TRBD2 (5 bases). The V end lost 3 bases, the J end lost 6 bases, and 17 bases lay between the germline ends. In germline, CDR1 is SGHNT, CDR2 YYREEE (reference sequence). The CDR3 totals 15 residues. CDR3 in DNA: TGTGCCAGCAGCTCCGCCGAGGGAGTTGGGGATACGCAGTATTTT. This translates into CASSSAEGVGDTQYF.

The chain couples TRBV5-1 to TRBJ1-1; no reliable D call. There are 13 residues in the CDR3. From germline, CDR1 is SGHRS and CDR2 YFSETQ. V shed 1 base and J shed 1 base, with 5 bases lying between them. CDR3 sequence reads: CASSLTRNTEAFF. CDR3 nucleotides: TGCGCCAGCAGCTTGACTAGGAACACTGAAGCTTTCTTT.